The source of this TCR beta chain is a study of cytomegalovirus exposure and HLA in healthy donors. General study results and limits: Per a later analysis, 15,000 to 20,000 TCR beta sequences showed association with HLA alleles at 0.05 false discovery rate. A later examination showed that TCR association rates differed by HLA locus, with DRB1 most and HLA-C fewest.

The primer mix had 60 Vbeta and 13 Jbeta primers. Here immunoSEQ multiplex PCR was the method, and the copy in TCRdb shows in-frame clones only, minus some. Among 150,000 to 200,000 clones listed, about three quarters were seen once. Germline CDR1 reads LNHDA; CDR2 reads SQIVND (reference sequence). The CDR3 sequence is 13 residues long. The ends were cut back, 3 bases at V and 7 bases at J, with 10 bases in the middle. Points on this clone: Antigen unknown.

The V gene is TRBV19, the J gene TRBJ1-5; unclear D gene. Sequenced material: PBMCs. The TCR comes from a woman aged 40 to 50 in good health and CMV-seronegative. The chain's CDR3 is CASSIADIQPQHF. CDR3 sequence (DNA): TGTGCCAGTAGTATTGCGGATATCCAGCCCCAGCATTTT.